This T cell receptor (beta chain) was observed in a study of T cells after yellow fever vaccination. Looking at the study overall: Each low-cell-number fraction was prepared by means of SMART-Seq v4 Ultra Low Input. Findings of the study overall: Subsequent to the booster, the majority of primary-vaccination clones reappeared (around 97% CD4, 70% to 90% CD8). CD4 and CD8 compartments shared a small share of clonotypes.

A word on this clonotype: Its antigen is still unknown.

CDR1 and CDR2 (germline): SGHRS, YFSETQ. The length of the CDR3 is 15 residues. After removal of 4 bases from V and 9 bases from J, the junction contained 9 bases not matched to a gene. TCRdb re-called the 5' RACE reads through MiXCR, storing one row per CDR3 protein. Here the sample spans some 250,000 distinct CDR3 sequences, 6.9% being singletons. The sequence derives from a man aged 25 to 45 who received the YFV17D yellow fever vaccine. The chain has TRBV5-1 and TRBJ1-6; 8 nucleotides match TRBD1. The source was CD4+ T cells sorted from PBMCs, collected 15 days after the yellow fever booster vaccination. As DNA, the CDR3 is TGCGCCAGCAGCACCCGACAGGGGAAATTTTCACCCCTCCACTTT. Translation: CASSTRQGKFSPLHF.